These 29 T cell receptor beta chains were sequenced from one sample in a study of naive and memory T cell subsets. Two oligonucleotides, mixed equimolar, formed the beta constant-region primer covering TRBC1 and TRBC2. Ligated cDNA was amplified by four rounds of PCR with nested alpha and beta constant-region primers and SP2. From the UMI-ligation and nested PCR reads, TCRdb called clonotypes with MiXCR, one entry per CDR3 protein. The sample includes 95,000 to 150,000 distinct CDR3 sequences, 35% to 40% of them seen just once. Material: central memory CD4+ T cells from blood. The receptors stem from a human donor in good health.

This clonotype was counted between two and nine times. The rearrangement links TRBV29-1 to TRBJ2-1; D perhaps matches TRBD1 (5 bases). CDR1 and CDR2 (germline): SQVTM, ANQGSEA. The CDR3 has 17 amino acids. V was pared by 0 bases and J by 9 bases, with 24 bases between. The CDR3 reads CSVEEGKRHNRGREQFF. The CDR3 DNA follows: TGCAGCGTTGAAGAAGGGAAGAGGCATAATAGGGGTCGTGAGCAGTTCTTC.

In its sample, this clonotype was seen a few times. This chain uses TRBV3-1 with TRBJ1-1; the D is unclear. This CDR3 has 12 amino acids. V shed 1 base and J shed 6 bases, with 6 bases lying between them. Germline V lookup: CDR1 LGHDT, CDR2 YNNKEL (reference sequence). For the CDR3, the DNA is TGTGCCAGCAGCCAAGTTAGGTCTGAAGCTTTCTTT. Translating gives CASSQVRSEAFF.

The chain has TRBV6-2 or TRBV6-3 and TRBJ1-1, with D possibly matching TRBD1 (5 bases). V lost 5 bases to trimming and J lost 4 bases, with 23 bases between them. In germline, CDR1 is MNHEY, CDR2 SVGEGT. CDR3 size: 17 residues. This CDR3 reads CASSGPDRGLASTEAFF. Here the CDR3 DNA reads TGTGCCAGCAGTGGACCCGACAGAGGCTTAGCGAGCACTGAAGCTTTCTTT.

The chain has TRBV12-3 or TRBV12-4 and TRBJ1-2; no definite D call. V gave up 5 bases and J gave up 2 bases, with 18 bases separating them. CDR3 length: 16 residues. DNA for the CDR3: TGTGCCAGCAGTCCATTGCTAGGCAGCCCAAACTATGGCTACACCTTC. Translated: CASSPLLGSPNYGYTF.

This clonotype has at least ten counts. The chain combines TRBV27 with TRBJ2-7, with 7 bases aligning to TRBD1. Losses at the gene ends were 5 bases for V and 4 bases for J; bases not matched to a gene: 5. CDR1 is MNHEY and CDR2 is SMNVEV in the germline V gene (reference sequence). This CDR3 spans 13 amino acids. CDR3 in amino acids: CASSRDSFYEQYF. The CDR3 region has the DNA TGTGCCAGCAGTCGGGACAGCTTTTACGAGCAGTACTTC.

The CDR3 loop is CASSESPWTGLYEQYF. The CDR3, as DNA: TGTGCCAGCAGTGAATCCCCCTGGACAGGGCTATACGAGCAGTACTTC. The chain has TRBV25-1 and TRBJ2-7, with 8 bases fitting TRBD1. The CDR3 is 16 amino acids. J gave up 4 bases and V 1 base, and 9 bases lay outside the gene matches. Germline V lookup: CDR1 MGHDK, CDR2 SYGVNS.

This clonotype was seen at least ten times. The CDR3 DNA is TGTGCCAGCAGCGTAGCTGGCGGGAGTCCCCCCTACGAGCAGTACTTC. Translating it yields CASSVAGGSPPYEQYF. This chain uses TRBV9 with TRBJ2-7, with 7 bases fitting TRBD2. CDR3 size: 16 residues. The V gene end was trimmed by 0 bases and the J gene end by 2 bases; junction bases not matched to a gene: 8. CDR1 and CDR2 (germline): SGDLS, YYNGEE. The whole variable domain, filled in from reference TRBV9 and TRBJ2-7, reads DSGVTQTPKHLITATGQRVTLRCSPRSGDLSVYWYQQSLDQGLQFLIQYYNGEERAKGNILERFSAQQFPDLHSELNLSSLELGDSALYFCASSVAGGSPPYEQYFGPGTRLTVT.

The chain couples TRBV12-3 or TRBV12-4 to TRBJ2-3, with TRBD2 matching 9 bases. The CDR3 consists of 16 residues. The V gene end was trimmed by 6 bases and the J gene end by 5 bases; junction bases not matched to a gene: 12. CDR3 sequence (DNA): TGTGCCAGCAGCTCTACTCGCGGGAGGGCGAAAGATACGCAGTATTTT. This codes for CASSSTRGRAKDTQYF.

This clonotype turned up a few times. The chain uses TRBV5-1 and TRBJ1-3; D remains ambiguous. From germline, CDR1 is SGHRS and CDR2 YFSETQ. The V end lost 0 bases, the J end lost 0 bases, and 4 bases lay between the germline ends. The CDR3 runs to 14 residues. CDR3 region: CASSLDGSGNTIYF. CDR3 sequence (DNA): TGCGCCAGCAGCTTGGATGGCTCTGGAAACACCATATATTTT.

V gene TRBV28 combines with J gene TRBJ2-7; D is unclear. V was clipped by 4 bases and J by 12 bases, with 22 bases between them. The CDR3 loop spans 14 amino acids. The germline V gene encodes CDR1 MDHEN and CDR2 SYDVKM. CDR3 nucleotides: TGTGCCAGCAGTTCACCCACCGGGCCTCGAGAGGCGTACTTC. Translation: CASSSPTGPREAYF.

In its sample, this clonotype was seen a few times. The chain employs TRBV27 and TRBJ2-3; perhaps TRBD1 as D (5 bases). This CDR3 is 13 amino acids long. In germline, CDR1 is MNHEY, CDR2 SMNVEV (reference sequence). V was pared by 8 bases and J by 5 bases, with 14 bases between. CDR3 sequence: CASGGAKKDTQYF. For the CDR3, the DNA is TGTGCCAGCGGTGGGGCAAAAAAAGATACGCAGTATTTT.

This clonotype was detected a few times. This sequence joins TRBV6-1 and TRBJ2-7; D is perhaps TRBD1 (5 bases). The germline V gene encodes CDR1 MNHNS and CDR2 SASEGT. The CDR3 runs to 14 residues. The V end was cut by 6 bases, the J end by 0 bases, with 12 bases between. The CDR3 bases are TGTGCCAGCAGCAAAGGGGCCAACTCCTACGAGCAGTACTTC. This encodes CASSKGANSYEQYF.

The V gene is TRBV28, the J gene TRBJ1-4; TRBD1 might be the D (5 bases). This CDR3 spans 16 amino acids. Trimming shortened V by 5 bases and J by 5 bases, and 18 bases separated the two germline ends. Germline CDR1 and CDR2: MDHEN and SYDVKM. This chain's CDR3 is CASSSGILTGNEKLFF. CDR3 coding DNA: TGTGCCAGCAGTAGCGGGATTCTAACAGGAAATGAAAAACTGTTTTTT.

This chain joins TRBV6-6 and TRBJ2-1, with TRBD1 matching over 8 bases. This CDR3 comprises 15 residues. Per germline, CDR1 MNHNY and CDR2 SVGAGI (reference sequence). V gave up 6 bases and J gave up 2 bases; unmatched junction bases: 6. The CDR3 coding sequence is TGTGCCAGCAGCACAGGGGGGATTACCTACAATGAGCAGTTCTTC. Translated, it gives CASSTGGITYNEQFF.

The sample holds a few counts of this clonotype. The chain couples TRBV11-2 to TRBJ1-1; D is uncertain. V gave up 3 bases and J gave up 1 base, with 6 bases separating them. Germline CDR1 SGHAT, CDR2 FQNNGV. The CDR3 is 13 amino acids. In DNA form, the CDR3 reads TGTGCCAGCAGCTTTACGGAGAACACTGAAGCTTTCTTT. This encodes CASSFTENTEAFF.

CDR3 coding DNA: TGTGCCACCAGCAGACCTGGACAGGGATCTCGGGAGCAGTACTTC. Protein product: CATSRPGQGSREQYF. This sequence joins TRBV15 and TRBJ2-7; 8 nucleotides align to TRBD1. This CDR3 spans 15 amino acids. Germline assignment: CDR1 LNHNV and CDR2 YYDKDF (reference sequence). V trimming: 2 bases; J trimming: 7 bases; junction bases outside the gene matches: 10.

V and J are TRBV4-2 and TRBJ2-2; 13 bases match TRBD2. After removal of 1 base from V and 3 bases from J, the junction contained 5 bases not matched to a gene. CDR3 length: 18 amino acids. Germline-derived CDR1 and CDR2 are LGHNA and YNFKEQ. The CDR3 protein is CASSQGTSGSMDTGELFF. The CDR3 region has the DNA TGTGCCAGCAGCCAAGGGACTAGCGGGAGCATGGACACCGGGGAGCTGTTTTTT.

The V gene is TRBV7-2, the J gene TRBJ2-2; possible D gene TRBD1, 6 bases. The CDR3 is 15 amino acids. Germline assignment: CDR1 SGHTA and CDR2 FQGNSA. Trimming pared 5 bases from V and 4 bases from J, leaving 14 bases between. The CDR3 DNA sequence: TGTGCCAGCAGCGGACAACAGGGTTTCACCGGGGAGCTGTTTTTT. This sequence encodes CASSGQQGFTGELFF.

CDR3 amino acids: CASNPSAAANQPQHF. The CDR3 DNA is TGTGCCAGCAACCCATCAGCGGCCGCCAATCAGCCCCAGCATTTT. The chain is built from TRBV6-6 and TRBJ1-5; D not resolved. CDR3 size: 15 residues. CDR1 and CDR2 (germline): MNHNY, SVGAGI (reference sequence). V lost 7 bases, J lost 3 bases, and 16 bases lay in between.

The V and J genes are TRBV2 and TRBJ2-1; 8 nucleotides line up with TRBD2. The germline gives CDR1 SNHLY, CDR2 FYNNEI. V lost 4 bases and J lost 8; bases outside the gene matches: 10. The CDR3 contains 15 residues. The CDR3 coding sequence is TGTGCCAGCAGTGGAATCGGACTAGCTCGTGATGAGCAGTTCTTC. This sequence encodes CASSGIGLARDEQFF.

This chain connects TRBV7-2 to TRBJ2-3; 14 nucleotides line up with TRBD2. V gave up 5 bases and J gave up 4 bases; unmatched junction bases: 2. The CDR3 is 15 residues long. Germline V lookup: CDR1 SGHTA, CDR2 FQGNSA. The CDR3 protein is CASSPGLAGADTQYF. Written as DNA, the CDR3 is TGTGCCAGCAGCCCGGGACTAGCGGGAGCAGATACGCAGTATTTT.

This clonotype turned up a few times. CDR3 residues: CASYSWGQNYGYTF. In nucleotides, the CDR3 is TGTGCCAGCTATTCATGGGGACAGAACTATGGCTACACCTTC. This sequence joins TRBV28 and TRBJ1-2; 7 bases map to TRBD1. Germline values: CDR1 MDHEN, CDR2 SYDVKM. Losses at the gene ends were 8 bases for V and 2 bases for J; bases not matched to a gene: 8. This CDR3 is built from 14 residues.

This clonotype was observed a few times. The chain employs TRBV3-1 and TRBJ2-1; 8 nucleotides match TRBD1. CDR1 is LGHDT and CDR2 is YNNKEL in the germline V gene (reference sequence). V lost 0 bases, J lost 8 bases, and 6 bases stayed unmatched. This CDR3 spans 15 amino acids. The CDR3 bases are TGTGCCAGCAGCCAAGACAGCCAGGGGGCAGATGAGCAGTTCTTC. Translated, it gives CASSQDSQGADEQFF.

The gene calls are TRBV5-1 and TRBJ1-1; D is unresolved. This CDR3 contains 13 residues. Trimming took 4 bases from V and 2 from J, leaving 9 bases between them. Germline lookup yields CDR1 SGHRS and CDR2 YFSETQ. The CDR3 DNA follows: TGCGCCAGCAGCGCCCAGGTCAACACTGAAGCTTTCTTT. Residues: CASSAQVNTEAFF.

V gene TRBV20-1 combines with J gene TRBJ2-3; possibly TRBD1 or TRBD2 for D (5 bases each). Trimming cost V 5 bases and J 0 bases, with 12 bases left between them. The CDR3 extends over 14 amino acids. CDR1 DFQATT and CDR2 SNEGSKA come from the germline V gene (reference sequence). CDR3: CSAPPGASTDTQYF. As DNA, the CDR3 is TGCAGTGCTCCTCCCGGGGCTAGCACAGATACGCAGTATTTT.

V usage is TRBV29-1 and J usage is TRBJ2-6, with 10 bases aligning to TRBD1. The V segment lost 6 bases and the J segment 4 bases; nucleotides outside the gene matches: 15. The CDR3 consists of 18 residues. Germline V gene lookup returns CDR1 SQVTM and CDR2 ANQGSEA. Here the CDR3 DNA reads TGCAGCGTGGCCGGGACAGGGGACCCTAGCCGCGGGGCCAACGTCCTGACTTTC. It specifies CSVAGTGDPSRGANVLTF. Complete variable domain (other parts from reference TRBV29-1 and TRBJ2-6): SAVISQKPSRDICQRGTSLTIQCQVDSQVTMMFWYRQQPGQSLTLIATANQGSEATYESGFVIDKFPISRPNLTFSTLTVSNMSPEDSSIYLCSVAGTGDPSRGANVLTFGAGSRLTVL.

The chain recombines TRBV4-1 with TRBJ2-1; D uncertain. This CDR3 spans 12 amino acids. Germline values: CDR1 MGHRA, CDR2 YSYEKL. V dropped 2 bases and J dropped 10 bases, with 9 bases sitting between them. DNA of the CDR3: TGCGCCAGCAGCCAAAGAGCTGGGGAGCAGTTCTTC. Translation: CASSQRAGEQFF.

This chain joins TRBV7-2 and TRBJ2-1; unclear D gene. From germline, CDR1 is SGHTA and CDR2 FQGNSA. The ends were cut back, 5 bases at V and 3 bases at J, with 11 bases in the middle. CDR3 length: 14 residues. CDR3 DNA: TGTGCCAGCAGCACCACTTCAGACTACAATGAGCAGTTCTTC. Translating it yields CASSTTSDYNEQFF.

This clonotype was detected only a few times. The chain joins TRBV7-2 to TRBJ2-1, with 11 bases fitting TRBD2. This CDR3 has 14 amino acids. V lost 3 bases, J lost 10 bases, and 5 bases stayed unmatched. Germline V gives CDR1 SGHTA, CDR2 FQGNSA. In nucleotides, the CDR3 is TGTGCCAGCAGCTTGGGGGTAGCGGGAGGGGAGCAGTTCTTC. It is translated as CASSLGVAGGEQFF.